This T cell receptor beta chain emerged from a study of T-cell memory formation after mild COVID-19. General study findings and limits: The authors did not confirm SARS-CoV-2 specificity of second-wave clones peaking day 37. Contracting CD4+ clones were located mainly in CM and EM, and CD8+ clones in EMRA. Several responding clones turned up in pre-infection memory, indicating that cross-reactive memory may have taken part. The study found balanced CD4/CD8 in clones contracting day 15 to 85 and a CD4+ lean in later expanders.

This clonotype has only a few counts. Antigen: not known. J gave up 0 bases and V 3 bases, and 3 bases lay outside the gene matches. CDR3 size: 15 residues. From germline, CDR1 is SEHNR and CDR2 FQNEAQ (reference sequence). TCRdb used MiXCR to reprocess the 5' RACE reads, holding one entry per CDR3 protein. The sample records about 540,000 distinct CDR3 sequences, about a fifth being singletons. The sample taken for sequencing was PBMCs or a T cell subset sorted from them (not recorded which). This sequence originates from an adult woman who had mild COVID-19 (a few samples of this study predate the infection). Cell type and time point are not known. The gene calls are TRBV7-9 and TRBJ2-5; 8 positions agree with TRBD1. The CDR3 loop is CASSFGQGNQETQYF. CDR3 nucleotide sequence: TGTGCCAGCAGCTTCGGACAGGGCAACCAAGAGACCCAGTACTTC.